These 22 T cell receptor beta chains share one sample of origin, sequenced in a study of blood T cell repertoires in COVID-19. The repertoire was sequenced with immunoSEQ multiplex PCR; TCRdb's copy has only in-frame clones and lacks some. The repertoire has about 61,000 clones, approximately 91% of them found once; the top ten carry about a fifth. The sequencing input was peripheral blood. The receptors originated from a woman aged 45-65 years with active or convalescent COVID-19.

The chain combines TRBV7-8 with TRBJ2-7; D is unclear. The CDR3 runs 11 residues. Trimming took off 2 bases at V and 6 bases at J, with 5 bases between the two ends. Germline loops: CDR1 SGHVS, CDR2 FQNEAQ. The chain's CDR3 is CASSLPGEQYF. The CDR3 coding sequence is TGTGCCAGCAGCTTACCGGGCGAGCAGTACTTC.

The genes are TRBV10-3 and TRBJ1-1; maybe TRBD1 (6 bases). This CDR3 contains 13 residues. With 11 bases removed from V and 0 bases from J, the gap between germline ends came to 13 bases. Germline assignment: CDR1 ENHRY and CDR2 SYGVKD. The DNA for the CDR3 is TGTGCCTCCACGGACAGTGTGAACACTGAAGCTTTCTTT. This sequence encodes CASTDSVNTEAFF.

This chain uses TRBV7-9 with TRBJ1-1; tentatively, D is TRBD1 (5 bases). CDR3 length: 15 residues. V was pared by 5 bases and J by 2 bases, with 15 bases between. Per germline, CDR1 SEHNR and CDR2 FQNEAQ (reference sequence). The CDR3 sequence: CASSPRSQGNTEAFF. CDR3 DNA: TGTGCCAGCAGCCCACGTAGCCAGGGAAACACTGAAGCTTTCTTT.

The gene calls are TRBV10-2 and TRBJ2-7, with a tentative D call TRBD1 (6 bases). This CDR3 has 18 residues. Trimming cost V 1 base and J 1 base, with 20 bases left between them. Germline V CDR1 and CDR2: WSHSY, SAAADI. CDR3 bases: TGCGCCAGCAGTGAGTATTTCTTCGAGCAGCAGGGGTCCTACGAGCAGTACTTC. It translates to CASSEYFFEQQGSYEQYF.

This clone was recorded only once. The chain couples TRBV7-8 to TRBJ2-7; 11 bases match TRBD2. In germline, CDR1 is SGHVS, CDR2 FQNEAQ. Trimming removed 1 base from V and 12 bases from J; junction bases left unmatched: 8. CDR3 size: 14 residues. This CDR3 is CASSLEGSGRAGYF. The CDR3 DNA sequence: TGTGCCAGCAGCTTAGAGGGTAGCGGGAGGGCCGGGTACTTC. Variable domain in full (rest from reference TRBV7-8 and TRBJ2-7): GAGVSQSPRYKVAKRGQDVALRCDPISGHVSLFWYQQALGQGPEFLTYFQNEAQLDKSGLPSDRFFAERPEGSVSTLKIQRTQQEDSAVYLCASSLEGSGRAGYFGPGTRLTVT.

J is TRBJ2-5 and V is TRBV2; TRBD2 matches 14 bases. The germline CDR1 and CDR2 sequences are SNHLY and FYNNEI. This CDR3 spans 17 amino acids. V lost 8 bases to trimming and J lost 6 bases; unmatched junction nucleotides: 14. For the CDR3, the DNA is TGTGCCAGCTGTGCAAGGGGACTAGCGGGAGATAGGAAGACCCAGTACTTC. This sequence encodes CASCARGLAGDRKTQYF. Using reference TRBV2 and TRBJ2-5 for the parts outside the CDR3, the full variable domain is EPEVTQTPSHQVTQMGQEVILRCVPISNHLYFYWYRQILGQKVEFLVSFYNNEISEKSEIFDDQFSVERPDGSNFTLKIRSTKLEDSAMYFCASCARGLAGDRKTQYFGPGTRLLVL.

The rearrangement links TRBV5-4 to TRBJ1-4; D uncertain. CDR3 size: 15 residues. V shed 4 bases and J shed 3 bases, with 13 bases lying between them. Per the germline V gene, CDR1 is SGHNT and CDR2 is YYREEE (reference sequence). CDR3 coding DNA: TGTGCCAGCAGCACTGAACGAGGCTCTAATGAAAAACTGTTTTTT. Its protein is CASSTERGSNEKLFF.

The chain joins TRBV6-6 to TRBJ2-3; TRBD1 matches at 8 bases. CDR1 is MNHNY, CDR2 SVGAGI, per germline (reference sequence). This CDR3 is 15 amino acids long. The V segment lost 6 bases and the J segment 4 bases; nucleotides outside the gene matches: 9. This CDR3 is CASRPKDRESDTQYF. CDR3 nucleotides: TGTGCCAGCAGGCCTAAGGACAGGGAGTCAGATACGCAGTATTTT.

The rearrangement joins TRBV18 to TRBJ1-5; weak D call: TRBD1 (5 bases). The V and J ends lost 4 bases and 4 bases respectively, with 11 bases between them. This CDR3 has 14 residues. Looked up from germline, CDR1 is KGHSH and CDR2 is LQKENI. The CDR3 nucleotides are TGTGCCAGCTCACAAGAACAGGCAAATCAGCCCCAGCATTTT. Its protein is CASSQEQANQPQHF.

The genes are TRBV7-9 and TRBJ2-2, with D uncertain. This CDR3 spans 14 amino acids. Germline V gene sequence: CDR1 SEHNR, CDR2 FQNEAQ (reference sequence). Trimming left V 1 base short and J 4 bases short, with 7 bases between. CDR3 bases: TGTGCCAGCAGCTTAGACAGTTTCACCGGGGAGCTGTTTTTT. Encoded protein: CASSLDSFTGELFF.

V is TRBV12-2 and J is TRBJ2-7; the table's D call, TRBD2, was not checked against the DNA. TRBV12-2 is shown as a pseudogene. The CDR3 has 15 amino acids. As DNA, the CDR3 is TGTGCAAGTCGCTTAGAGGAGGGAAAACCCTACGAGCAGTACTTC. Its translation is CASRLEEGKPYEQYF.

The genes are TRBV5-6 and TRBJ1-2; 8 nucleotides line up with TRBD1. The CDR3 is 14 amino acids. Germline V gives CDR1 SGHDT, CDR2 YYEEEE. The ends lost 4 bases at V and 4 bases at J; junction bases unmatched: 6. The CDR3 spells CASSQRQGSYGYTF. In DNA, the CDR3 is TGTGCCAGCAGCCAAAGACAGGGGTCCTATGGCTACACCTTC.

This sequence joins TRBV9 and TRBJ2-7; weak D call: TRBD1 (6 bases). CDR1 is SGDLS, CDR2 YYNGEE, per germline. This CDR3 has 15 residues. Between the trimmed V and J ends, which lost 3 bases and 3 bases, there was a span of 16 bases. CDR3 in amino acids: CASSASGDPSYEQYF. CDR3 DNA: TGTGCCAGCAGCGCGTCAGGGGATCCTAGCTACGAGCAGTACTTC.

The genes are TRBV14 and TRBJ2-7, with 10 bases that match TRBD2. The CDR3 extends over 15 amino acids. Germline trimming cut 5 bases from V and 4 bases from J; bases unmatched to any gene: 8. In germline, CDR1 is SGHDN, CDR2 FVKESK. The CDR3 DNA follows: TGTGCCAGCAGCGCCGGACTAGCGGAAGGGTACGAGCAGTACTTC. It codes for CASSAGLAEGYEQYF.

V usage is TRBV7-9 and J usage is TRBJ2-3, with a possible D match to TRBD1 (5 bases). Between the trimmed V and J ends, which lost 5 bases and 4 bases, there was a span of 7 bases. CDR3 length: 12 amino acids. Germline-derived CDR1 and CDR2 are SEHNR and FQNEAQ (reference sequence). CDR3 sequence: CASSQGADTQYF. CDR3 DNA: TGTGCCAGCAGCCAAGGGGCAGATACGCAGTATTTT.

This clone was seen only once. The rearrangement links TRBV2 to TRBJ1-1; TRBD1 aligns across 8 bases. The V gene's germline CDR1 is SNHLY and CDR2 FYNNEI. The CDR3 is 14 residues long. With 6 bases clipped from V and 0 bases from J, the junction kept 3 bases outside the gene matches. This CDR3 is CASRRTGMNTEAFF. CDR3 coding DNA: TGTGCCAGCAGACGGACAGGGATGAACACTGAAGCTTTCTTT.

This clone occurred once. The chain employs TRBV5-1 and TRBJ1-2, with 10 positions matching TRBD1. After removal of 8 bases from V and 5 bases from J, the junction contained 3 bases not matched to a gene. The CDR3 extends over 12 amino acids. CDR1 SGHRS and CDR2 YFSETQ come from the germline V gene. This CDR3 reads CAREDRGYGYTF. CDR3 in DNA: TGCGCCAGGGAGGACAGGGGGTATGGCTACACCTTC. Based on the CDR3 plus reference TRBV5-1 and TRBJ1-2, the full variable domain is KAGVTQTPRYLIKTRGQQVTLSCSPISGHRSVSWYQQTPGQGLQFLFEYFSETQRNKGNFPGRFSGRQFSNSRSEMNVSTLELGDSALYLCAREDRGYGYTFGSGTRLTVV.

The rearrangement uses TRBV19 and TRBJ2-5; D may be TRBD2 (6 bases). Trimming removed 2 bases from V and 7 bases from J, with 14 bases in between. CDR1 is LNHDA, CDR2 SQIVND, per germline (reference sequence). This CDR3 has 14 amino acids. The CDR3 sequence: CASSITTGVVTQYF. In nucleotides, the CDR3 is TGTGCCAGTAGTATAACCACGGGAGTAGTGACCCAGTACTTC.

The rearrangement uses TRBV19 and TRBJ2-2; 9 nucleotides agree with TRBD2. The length of the CDR3 is 19 residues. From germline, CDR1 is LNHDA and CDR2 SQIVND (reference sequence). J was trimmed by 0 bases and V by 0 bases; bases with no gene match: 8. In DNA, the CDR3 is TGTGCCAGTAGTATAGATCGTGGCGGGAGGGGCCCGAACACCGGGGAGCTGTTTTTT. Amino acids: CASSIDRGGRGPNTGELFF. The full variable domain, in which reference TRBV19 and TRBJ2-2 provide the parts outside the CDR3, is DGGITQSPKYLFRKEGQNVTLSCEQNLNHDAMYWYRQDPGQGLRLIYYSQIVNDFQKGDIAEGYSVSREKKESFPLTVTSAQKNPTAFYLCASSIDRGGRGPNTGELFFGEGSRLTVL.

There are many counts of this clone. Other nucleotide sequences in the sample specify the same CDR3. The genes are TRBV18 and TRBJ2-5; TRBD1 matches 7 bases. The CDR3 is 13 residues long. After removal of 6 bases from V and 3 bases from J, the junction contained 4 bases not matched to a gene. Looked up from germline, CDR1 is KGHSH and CDR2 is LQKENI. DNA of the CDR3: TGTGCCAGCTCGCCTCAGGGGGAAGAGACCCAGTACTTC. It codes for CASSPQGEETQYF.

The chain combines TRBV12-3 or TRBV12-4 with TRBJ1-2, with TRBD1 matching 7 bases. The length of the CDR3 is 13 residues. The J segment lost 2 bases and the V segment lost 5 bases, leaving 2 bases of the junction unmatched. CDR3 region: CASSPTGNYGYTF. Written as DNA, the CDR3 is TGTGCCAGCAGTCCGACAGGGAACTATGGCTACACCTTC.

V is TRBV7-8 and J is TRBJ1-5; D gene unclear. The V end lost 0 bases, the J end lost 3 bases, and 6 bases lay between the germline ends. The germline V gene has CDR1 SGHVS and CDR2 FQNEAQ. This CDR3 is 14 amino acids long. The chain's CDR3 is CASSLAPYNQPQHF. Here the CDR3 DNA reads TGTGCCAGCAGCTTAGCGCCCTACAATCAGCCCCAGCATTTT.